The rows below give T cell receptor beta chains drawn from one sample of a study of blood T cell repertoires in COVID-19. Data came from immunoSEQ multiplex PCR; TCRdb stores just in-frame clones and leaves some out. The sample carries roughly 120,000 clones, around 64% recorded once. Sequences were obtained from peripheral blood. The receptor set was obtained from a human donor with acute or convalescent COVID-19. The donor label of this sample is uncertain. The CDR3 runs from the conserved cysteine through the conserved F or W. Fields, in order: D gene, V gene, clone size, J gene, CDR3 protein, CDR3 DNA. D genes are given only for firm matches. The size of a clone is reported for some rows only, either as once, few or many, or as a class for expanded clones.

D gene: -; V gene: TRBV28; clone size: -; J gene: TRBJ1-5; CDR3 protein: CASSSSRWGGNQPQHF; CDR3 DNA: TGTGCCAGCAGCTCGAGCAGGTGGGGGGGGAATCAGCCCCAGCATTTT
D gene: -; V gene: TRBV5-1; clone size: few; J gene: TRBJ1-1; CDR3 protein: CASSFTGIGTEAFF; CDR3 DNA: TGCGCCAGCAGCTTTACAGGTATCGGCACTGAAGCTTTCTTT
D gene: -; V gene: TRBV18; clone size: -; J gene: TRBJ1-5; CDR3 protein: CASSLDTNNQPQHF; CDR3 DNA: TGTGCCAGCTCACTGGACACCAACAATCAGCCCCAGCATTTT
D gene: TRBD1; V gene: TRBV7-9; clone size: -; J gene: TRBJ2-1; CDR3 protein: CASSPGTGDEQFF; CDR3 DNA: TGTGCCAGCAGCCCAGGGACAGGGGATGAGCAGTTCTTC
D gene: TRBD2; V gene: TRBV7-2; clone size: -; J gene: TRBJ2-7; CDR3 protein: CASREGTSGYEQYF; CDR3 DNA: TGTGCCAGCAGAGAAGGGACTAGCGGCTACGAGCAGTACTTC
D gene: -; V gene: TRBV6-6; clone size: -; J gene: TRBJ1-5; CDR3 protein: CASTSNPGVGNQPQHF; CDR3 DNA: TGTGCCAGCACGTCAAACCCGGGGGTTGGGAATCAGCCCCAGCATTTT
D gene: -; V gene: TRBV6-5; clone size: few; J gene: TRBJ2-3; CDR3 protein: CASSYLRTDTQYF; CDR3 DNA: TGTGCCAGCAGTTACCTCCGCACAGATACGCAGTATTTT
D gene: TRBD2; V gene: TRBV5-1; clone size: many; J gene: TRBJ2-2; CDR3 protein: CASSSLAGGPGELFF; CDR3 DNA: TGCGCCAGCAGCTCCCTAGCGGGGGGGCCCGGGGAGCTGTTTTTT
D gene: TRBD1; V gene: TRBV5-1; clone size: few; J gene: TRBJ1-5; CDR3 protein: CASSLGTDYQPQHF; CDR3 DNA: TGCGCCAGCAGCTTAGGGACAGATTATCAGCCCCAGCATTTT
D gene: -; V gene: TRBV5-8; clone size: -; J gene: TRBJ2-2; CDR3 protein: CASSLGQRTGELFF; CDR3 DNA: TGTGCCAGCAGCTTGGGGCAGCGGACCGGGGAGCTGTTTTTT
D gene: TRBD1; V gene: TRBV24-1; clone size: -; J gene: TRBJ1-2; CDR3 protein: CATILDRDHGYTF; CDR3 DNA: TGTGCCACCATCCTCGACAGGGATCATGGCTACACCTTC
D gene: -; V gene: TRBV30; clone size: -; J gene: TRBJ2-5; CDR3 protein: CAWSASGTQYF; CDR3 DNA: TGTGCCTGGAGTGCGTCCGGGACCCAGTACTTC
D gene: TRBD1; V gene: TRBV24-1; clone size: -; J gene: TRBJ2-5; CDR3 protein: CATSEPTTRGLETQYF; CDR3 DNA: TGTGCCACCAGTGAACCCACCACCAGGGGGCTGGAGACCCAGTACTTC
D gene: TRBD2; V gene: TRBV7-9; clone size: -; J gene: TRBJ2-3; CDR3 protein: CASSWRGLAGGPITDTQYF; CDR3 DNA: TGTGCCAGCAGCTGGCGGGGACTAGCGGGGGGACCAATCACAGATACGCAGTATTTT
D gene: TRBD1; V gene: TRBV2; clone size: -; J gene: TRBJ1-6; CDR3 protein: CATDRGSYNSPLHF; CDR3 DNA: TGTGCCACCGACAGGGGCTCCTATAATTCACCCCTCCACTTT
D gene: -; V gene: TRBV18; clone size: few; J gene: TRBJ1-4; CDR3 protein: CASSPQRNEKLFF; CDR3 DNA: TGTGCCAGCTCACCACAGAGAAATGAAAAACTGTTTTTT
D gene: -; V gene: TRBV15; clone size: -; J gene: TRBJ1-1; CDR3 protein: CATGRGVISEAFF; CDR3 DNA: TGTGCCACCGGGAGGGGGGTTATCAGTGAAGCTTTCTTT
D gene: -; V gene: TRBV28; clone size: -; J gene: TRBJ1-1; CDR3 protein: CASSPRLGRATEAFF; CDR3 DNA: TGTGCCAGCAGTCCCCGCTTGGGCAGAGCCACTGAAGCTTTCTTT
D gene: -; V gene: TRBV6-1; clone size: few; J gene: TRBJ1-5; CDR3 protein: CASSEGALYSNQPQHF; CDR3 DNA: TGTGCCAGCAGTGAAGGGGCACTTTATAGCAATCAGCCCCAGCATTTT
D gene: -; V gene: TRBV7-3; clone size: -; J gene: TRBJ2-5; CDR3 protein: CASSLRPGFGETQYF; CDR3 DNA: TGTGCCAGCAGCTTAAGACCGGGGTTTGGAGAGACCCAGTACTTC
D gene: -; V gene: TRBV27; clone size: once; J gene: TRBJ1-5; CDR3 protein: CASSFRGDLGPQHF; CDR3 DNA: TGTGCCAGCAGTTTTCGGGGGGACTTAGGGCCCCAGCATTTT
D gene: TRBD1; V gene: TRBV2; clone size: -; J gene: TRBJ1-1; CDR3 protein: CASREGTGASTEAFF; CDR3 DNA: TGTGCCAGCAGGGAGGGGACAGGGGCGAGCACTGAAGCTTTCTTT
D gene: TRBD2; V gene: TRBV5-1; clone size: -; J gene: TRBJ2-1; CDR3 protein: CASGLAGEGQFF; CDR3 DNA: TGCGCCAGCGGGCTAGCGGGGGAGGGGCAGTTCTTC
D gene: TRBD1; V gene: TRBV7-9; clone size: -; J gene: TRBJ2-3; CDR3 protein: CASSFYGDREDTQYF; CDR3 DNA: TGTGCCAGCAGCTTCTACGGGGACAGGGAAGATACGCAGTATTTT
D gene: -; V gene: TRBV18; clone size: many; J gene: TRBJ2-3; CDR3 protein: CASSPTVSTDTQYF; CDR3 DNA: TGTGCCAGCTCACCAACGGTCAGCACAGATACGCAGTATTTT
D gene: -; V gene: TRBV7-2; clone size: many; J gene: TRBJ1-3; CDR3 protein: CASSSAYGNTIYF; CDR3 DNA: TGTGCCAGCAGCTCAGCCTATGGAAACACCATATATTTT
D gene: -; V gene: TRBV6-1; clone size: -; J gene: TRBJ1-5; CDR3 protein: CASSELEDGSGGLVQPQHF; CDR3 DNA: TGTGCCAGCAGTGAATTAGAGGACGGCTCGGGGGGTCTTGTTCAGCCCCAGCATTTT
D gene: -; V gene: TRBV30; clone size: once; J gene: TRBJ2-7; CDR3 protein: CAWSRLQGGLNEQYF; CDR3 DNA: TGTGCCTGGAGTCGACTTCAGGGGGGTTTAAACGAGCAGTACTTC
D gene: -; V gene: TRBV11-1; clone size: -; J gene: TRBJ1-6; CDR3 protein: CASSLGLAYNSPLHF; CDR3 DNA: TGTGCCAGCAGCTTGGGACTGGCCTATAATTCACCCCTCCACTTT
D gene: -; V gene: TRBV18; clone size: -; J gene: TRBJ1-5; CDR3 protein: CASSPTVSNQPQHF; CDR3 DNA: TGTGCCAGCTCACCGACAGTTAGCAATCAGCCCCAGCATTTT
D gene: -; V gene: TRBV4-2; clone size: few; J gene: TRBJ2-2; CDR3 protein: CASSQDSVNTGELFF; CDR3 DNA: TGTGCCAGCAGCCAAGATTCGGTGAACACCGGGGAGCTGTTTTTT
D gene: -; V gene: TRBV7-7; clone size: -; J gene: TRBJ2-5; CDR3 protein: CASSLRLAETQYF; CDR3 DNA: TGTGCCAGCAGCCTGAGACTTGCGGAGACCCAGTACTTC
D gene: TRBD1; V gene: TRBV18; clone size: -; J gene: TRBJ1-2; CDR3 protein: CASSPNGQGGGGYTF; CDR3 DNA: TGTGCCAGCTCACCGAATGGACAGGGTGGCGGTGGCTACACCTTC
D gene: -; V gene: TRBV19; clone size: once; J gene: TRBJ1-6; CDR3 protein: CASSKVQGIGYNSPLHF; CDR3 DNA: TGTGCCAGTAGTAAAGTTCAGGGGATCGGGTATAATTCACCCCTCCACTTT
D gene: -; V gene: TRBV13; clone size: once; J gene: TRBJ2-5; CDR3 protein: CASSLGTGQETQYF; CDR3 DNA: TGTGCCAGCAGCTTGGGAACGGGGCAAGAGACCCAGTACTTC
D gene: TRBD2; V gene: TRBV12-3/TRBV12-4; clone size: -; J gene: TRBJ2-5; CDR3 protein: CASTRGGEETQYF; CDR3 DNA: TGTGCCAGCACCCGGGGGGGGGAAGAGACCCAGTACTTC
D gene: -; V gene: TRBV29-1; clone size: -; J gene: TRBJ1-1; CDR3 protein: CSVTGTGRAFF; CDR3 DNA: TGCAGCGTAACCGGCACGGGGAGAGCTTTCTTT
D gene: -; V gene: TRBV2; clone size: -; J gene: TRBJ1-6; CDR3 protein: CASSTGFNSPLHF; CDR3 DNA: TGTGCCAGCAGTACAGGGTTTAATTCACCCCTCCACTTT
D gene: -; V gene: TRBV11-3; clone size: many; J gene: TRBJ1-1; CDR3 protein: CASSLEANTEAFF; CDR3 DNA: TGTGCCAGCAGCTTGGAGGCGAACACTGAAGCTTTCTTT
D gene: TRBD1; V gene: TRBV7-6; clone size: -; J gene: TRBJ1-2; CDR3 protein: CASSPRDSYGYTF; CDR3 DNA: TGTGCCAGCAGCCCTAGGGACAGCTATGGCTACACCTTC
D gene: TRBD1; V gene: TRBV6-6; clone size: -; J gene: TRBJ1-1; CDR3 protein: CASSLAPGQGDLEAFF; CDR3 DNA: TGTGCCAGCAGCCTTGCACCGGGACAGGGAGATCTCGAAGCTTTCTTT
D gene: -; V gene: TRBV18; clone size: -; J gene: TRBJ1-2; CDR3 protein: CASSPLILGPKRYGYTF; CDR3 DNA: TGTGCCAGCTCACCACTCATACTCGGTCCCAAGAGGTATGGCTACACCTTC
D gene: -; V gene: TRBV7-8; clone size: -; J gene: TRBJ1-1; CDR3 protein: CASSLREMNTEAFF; CDR3 DNA: TGTGCCAGCAGCTTAAGGGAGATGAACACTGAAGCTTTCTTT
D gene: TRBD1; V gene: TRBV24-1; clone size: -; J gene: TRBJ2-5; CDR3 protein: CATSQGQGGETQYF; CDR3 DNA: TGTGCCACCAGTCAAGGACAGGGGGGCGAGACCCAGTACTTC
D gene: -; V gene: TRBV5-1; clone size: once; J gene: TRBJ2-1; CDR3 protein: CASSLLATSSYNEQFF; CDR3 DNA: TGCGCCAGCAGCTTGCTAGCCACTAGCAGTTACAATGAGCAGTTCTTC
D gene: -; V gene: TRBV18; clone size: -; J gene: TRBJ1-2; CDR3 protein: CASSRGVTDGYTF; CDR3 DNA: TGTGCCAGCTCACGCGGCGTGACGGATGGCTACACCTTC
D gene: -; V gene: TRBV18; clone size: -; J gene: TRBJ1-5; CDR3 protein: CASSPLPGSYSNQPQHF; CDR3 DNA: TGTGCCAGCTCACCACTCCCGGGTTCCTATAGCAATCAGCCCCAGCATTTT
D gene: -; V gene: TRBV9; clone size: -; J gene: TRBJ2-7; CDR3 protein: CASSVGAGVGEQYF; CDR3 DNA: TGTGCCAGCAGCGTAGGGGCCGGGGTAGGCGAGCAGTACTTC